This T cell receptor beta chain was recovered during a study of T cell repertoires in cytomegalovirus infection (dated by TCRdb to about 2019). Looking at the study overall: Because public TCR beta signatures pointed to carriage of CMV infection together with the matching HLA type, the HLA type of each donor mattered for the analysis. The investigation overall reported the following: Cumulative frequency of public TCR beta family members discriminated carriers of CMV infection plus the relevant HLA type in this cohort and an independent approximately 370-donor cohort. In the ex vivo response, HLA-C-restricted CMV-specific TCR beta clonotypes were dominant, and in two of eight donors the single most frequent clonotype came from this HLA-C-restricted group.

Sequencing was carried out with an Illumina HiSeq 1500. TCRdb reprocessing: public reads trimmed at Q25 with fastp, clones called with MiXCR, in-frame beta chains kept. Every CDR3 protein is listed once, alongside the most common genes and DNA of its rows. Within this sample are under 350,000 distinct CDR3 sequences, with about a tenth of them counted one time only. The ten biggest clones cover about 2.3% of the sample. This clonotype was detected many times. Which antigen it targets is not known. Per-base qualities were not stored, and no clone one base away is much larger. Spanning cysteine to phenylalanine, the CDR3 consists of 18 amino acids. Just CDR3 DNA is preserved here, 54 bases in frame from base 1. CDR1 and CDR2, looked up from the germline V gene (reference sequence), are DFQATT and SNEGSKA. Germline trimming amounts to 0 bases on V and 0 bases on J, with 10 as the count of junction bases outside the gene matches.

The sequenced sample was PBMCs. The receptor's source is a human donor in good health (CMV status not recorded). Some clones in this sample may be carry-over from other donors' samples. The chain joins TRBV20-1 to TRBJ2-1; the junction holds 8 bases that match TRBD2. The CDR3 amino acid sequence is: CSARETGGAPSSYNEQFF. The DNA reads TGCAGTGCTAGAGAAACCGGGGGGGCTCCAAGCTCCTACAATGAGCAGTTCTTC.